This T cell receptor (beta chain) was found in a study of T cell responses to AZD1222 COVID-19 vaccine. This CDR3 region has 15 residues. Germline trimming cut 2 bases from V and 5 bases from J; bases unmatched to any gene: 4. Germline loops: CDR1 SGHRS, CDR2 YFSETQ. Repertoires were generated with immunoSEQ multiplex PCR, while TCRdb's copy carries only in-frame clones and drops some. The data hold under 150,000 clones, with roughly 88% observed a single time. V is TRBV5-1 and J is TRBJ1-6, with TRBD1 identical over 7 bases. Sequencing used peripheral blood, obtained 28 days after the second AZD1222 dose. The TCR was taken from an adult who received the AZD1222 COVID-19 vaccine. CDR3 residues: CASSLTGTDNSPLHF. CDR3 DNA: TGCGCCAGCAGCTTAACCGGGACAGATAATTCACCCCTCCACTTT. Full variable domain (missing parts from reference TRBV5-1 and TRBJ1-6): KAGVTQTPRYLIKTRGQQVTLSCSPISGHRSVSWYQQTPGQGLQFLFEYFSETQRNKGNFPGRFSGRQFSNSRSEMNVSTLELGDSALYLCASSLTGTDNSPLHFGNGTRLTVT.